This T cell receptor (beta chain) was profiled in a study of spatial heterogeneity in lung cancer. Every cDNA TCR molecule received its own unique molecular identifier. TCRdb re-called the 5' RACE reads with MiXCR, one entry per CDR3 protein. This table has around 89,000 distinct CDR3 sequences, 9.5% to 15% appearing once. This CDR3 spans 16 amino acids. Germline V gene sequence: CDR1 LGHNA, CDR2 YNFKEQ. V shed 0 bases and J shed 1 base, with 9 bases lying between them. This clonotype occurred many times. Its antigen is not identified. Time point defined: sample taken at primary tumor resection. The sequenced material consisted of unsorted whole RNA from tumor, nontumor lung or frozen PBMC. Study-wide results and caveats: Blood carried ubiquitous expanded tumor TCRs more at resection than follow-up.

The TCR sequence derives from a male donor with early-stage non-small cell lung cancer. V usage is TRBV4-2 and J usage is TRBJ2-2; possibly TRBD2 for D (6 bases). The sequenced sample was PBMCs, obtained at surgery. In DNA, the CDR3 is TGTGCCAGCAGCCAAGATGAGGGAGGGAACACCGGGGAGCTGTTTTTT. This gives the protein CASSQDEGGNTGELFF.